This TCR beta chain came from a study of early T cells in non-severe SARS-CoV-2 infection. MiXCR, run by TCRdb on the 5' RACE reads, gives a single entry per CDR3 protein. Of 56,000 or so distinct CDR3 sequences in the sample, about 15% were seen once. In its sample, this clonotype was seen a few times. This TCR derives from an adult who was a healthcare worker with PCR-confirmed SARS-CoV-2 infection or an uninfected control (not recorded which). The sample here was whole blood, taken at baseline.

The CDR3 bases are TGCGCCAGCAACCGCCCGGAGGCGGGGAACTACGAGCAGTACTTC. Protein sequence: CASNRPEAGNYEQYF. The chain uses TRBV10-1 and TRBJ2-7; TRBD2 is a possible D gene (6 bases). Between the trimmed V and J ends, which lost 7 bases and 3 bases, there was a span of 19 bases. The germline V gene has CDR1 WNHNN and CDR2 SYGVQD (reference sequence). The CDR3 extends over 15 amino acids.